Presented here are 27 T cell receptor beta chains from one specimen sequenced in a study of blood T cell repertoires in COVID-19. This table comes from immunoSEQ multiplex PCR, and its TCRdb copy is limited to in-frame clones, with some not included. This table holds approximately 280,000 clones, around 90% found once. Sequencing used peripheral blood. The receptors were sampled from a woman between 25 and 40 years old with COVID-19, enrolled during active disease.

The rearrangement links TRBV5-6 to TRBJ1-2; possible D gene TRBD1, 5 bases. CDR3 size: 11 residues. The germline V gene has CDR1 SGHDT and CDR2 YYEEEE. Trimming left V 8 bases short and J 2 bases short, with 7 bases between. CDR3: CASGQNYGYTF. The CDR3 DNA follows: TGTGCCAGTGGACAAAACTATGGCTACACCTTC.

J is TRBJ2-1 and V is TRBV4-3; TRBD2 aligns across 12 bases. CDR1 is LGHNA, CDR2 YSLEER, per germline. The CDR3 is 20 residues long. V trimming: 4 bases; J trimming: 1 base; junction bases outside the gene matches: 14. CDR3 region: CASSPGQPLAGGGSYNEQFF. CDR3 DNA: TGCGCCAGCAGCCCCGGACAGCCGCTAGCGGGAGGGGGGTCCTACAATGAGCAGTTCTTC.

The chain links TRBV5-5 to TRBJ1-1, with 11 bases aligning to TRBD1. V dropped 4 bases and J dropped 1; count of bases not matched to a gene: 0. Germline assignment: CDR1 SGHKS and CDR2 YYEKEE (reference sequence). The CDR3 has 14 residues. For the CDR3, the DNA is TGTGCCAGCAGCGGGACAGGGGGGAACACTGAAGCTTTCTTT. Translation: CASSGTGGNTEAFF.

Points on this clone: In the same sample, other DNA sequences code for this CDR3. The V gene is TRBV28, the J gene TRBJ1-5; 9 bases match TRBD1. V was pared by 6 bases and J by 5 bases, with 5 bases of the junction left unmatched. Germline lookup yields CDR1 MDHEN and CDR2 SYDVKM. The length of the CDR3 is 14 residues. The chain's CDR3 is CASSTGTGHQPQHF. CDR3 sequence (DNA): TGTGCCAGCAGCACTGGGACAGGGCATCAGCCCCAGCATTTT.

The chain links TRBV4-1 to TRBJ1-1; no reliable D call. Germline V CDR1 and CDR2: MGHRA, YSYEKL. Trimming left V 0 bases short and J 10 bases short, with 15 bases between. The CDR3 covers 14 residues. CDR3 sequence reads: CASSQEPMYEGAFF. The CDR3 DNA sequence: TGCGCCAGCAGCCAAGAACCCATGTACGAGGGAGCTTTCTTT.

The CDR3 region has the DNA TGTGCCAGCAGCCCGGAGGGGGGGACTGAAGCTTTCTTT. Protein sequence: CASSPEGGTEAFF. V and J are TRBV7-2 and TRBJ1-1, with a tentative D call TRBD1 (6 bases). Trimming stripped 5 bases from V and 5 bases from J, with 12 bases between. CDR1 and CDR2 from the germline V gene are SGHTA and FQGNSA. This CDR3 contains 13 residues. Full variable domain (rest looked up from reference TRBV7-2 and TRBJ1-1): GAGVSQSPSNKVTEKGKDVELRCDPISGHTALYWYRQSLGQGLEFLIYFQGNSAPDKSGLPSDRFSAERTGGSVSTLTIQRTQQEDSAVYLCASSPEGGTEAFFGQGTRLTVV.

V gene TRBV19 combines with J gene TRBJ2-5; D perhaps matches TRBD2 (5 bases). This CDR3 spans 13 amino acids. The V gene lost 10 bases and the J gene lost 5 bases, with 17 bases spanning the gap. Germline-derived CDR1 and CDR2 are LNHDA and SQIVND (reference sequence). CDR3 sequence: CAMSRLLGETQYF. The CDR3 bases are TGTGCCATGAGCCGCCTACTAGGGGAGACCCAGTACTTC.

This chain connects TRBV20-1 to TRBJ2-3; unclear D gene. From germline, CDR1 is DFQATT and CDR2 SNEGSKA (reference sequence). This CDR3 comprises 11 residues. Trimming pared 5 bases from V and 6 bases from J, leaving 9 bases between. The CDR3 DNA reads TGCAGTGCTCAAGTGGAGGATACGCAGTATTTT. This encodes CSAQVEDTQYF.

The CDR3 region has the DNA TGTGCCAGCAGCTCCACGGAGACAGCCTCAGAGCAGTTCTTC. It specifies CASSSTETASEQFF. This chain links TRBV7-3 with TRBJ2-1, with D possibly being TRBD1 (5 bases). The CDR3 spans 14 residues. V gave up 4 bases and J gave up 10 bases, with 17 bases separating them. The V gene's germline CDR1 is SGHTA and CDR2 FQGTGA.

V usage is TRBV24-1 and J usage is TRBJ2-3, with 8 bases that match TRBD1. Germline loops: CDR1 KGHDR, CDR2 SFDVKD. The V segment lost 3 bases and the J segment 4 bases; nucleotides outside the gene matches: 8. The CDR3 has 16 residues. CDR3 residues: CATSDPQVTGADTQYF. Written as DNA, the CDR3 is TGTGCCACCAGTGATCCCCAAGTGACAGGGGCAGATACGCAGTATTTT.

This clone has just a few counts. The chain is built from TRBV4-2 and TRBJ1-5; TRBD1 might be the D (5 bases). The CDR3 spans 14 residues. CDR1 and CDR2 from the germline V gene are LGHNA and YNFKEQ. Trimming stripped 1 base from V and 4 bases from J, with 8 bases between. In DNA form, the CDR3 reads TGTGCCAGCAGCCAAGTGGAGGGGAATCAGCCCCAGCATTTT. Its translation: CASSQVEGNQPQHF.

The J gene is TRBJ2-7, the V gene TRBV7-9, with 7 bases lining up with TRBD1. Germline CDR1 is SEHNR and CDR2 is FQNEAQ (reference sequence). CDR3 length: 13 residues. J lost 3 bases, V lost 2 bases, and 1 base had no gene match. The CDR3 DNA reads TGTGCCAGCAGCTTAAGGGACAGCTACGAGCAGTACTTC. Translated: CASSLRDSYEQYF.

The CDR3 spells CSVGDREASPLHF. The CDR3 DNA sequence: TGCAGCGTGGGAGACAGGGAAGCATCACCCCTCCACTTT. This rearrangement joins TRBV29-1 to TRBJ1-6, with 7 bases fitting TRBD1. CDR1 and CDR2 (germline): SQVTM, ANQGSEA. The V and J ends lost 6 bases and 10 bases, in that order; junction bases with no gene match: 9. This CDR3 has 13 residues.

The chain combines TRBV4-2 with TRBJ2-7; 8 bases agree with TRBD2. The V and J ends lost 0 bases and 7 bases, in that order; junction bases with no gene match: 5. The germline gives CDR1 LGHNA, CDR2 YNFKEQ. This CDR3 has 14 residues. The CDR3 spells CASSQEAGVREQYF. CDR3 coding DNA: TGTGCCAGCAGCCAAGAAGCGGGAGTGAGGGAGCAGTACTTC.

This chain joins TRBV21-1 and TRBJ1-5; TRBD1 is the table's D call and was not checked against the DNA. TRBV21-1 is a documented pseudogene. This CDR3 spans 16 amino acids. CDR3 amino acids: CASSKVQGRGNQPQHF. The CDR3 DNA sequence: TGTGCCAGCAGCAAAGTCCAGGGTAGGGGCAATCAGCCCCAGCATTTT.

The chain carries TRBV2 and TRBJ2-5; a possible D gene is TRBD2 (6 bases). V lost 1 base to trimming and J lost 2 bases, with 8 bases between them. CDR3 size: 14 residues. Germline values: CDR1 SNHLY, CDR2 FYNNEI. The CDR3 sequence is CASSEEGLQETQYF. DNA for the CDR3: TGTGCCAGCAGTGAAGAGGGACTTCAAGAGACCCAGTACTTC.

The CDR3 reads CASGRLGQGGQPQHF. DNA of the CDR3: TGTGCCAGCGGGCGGTTGGGACAGGGTGGGCAGCCCCAGCATTTT. The chain recombines TRBV28 with TRBJ1-5, with 9 bases identical to TRBD1. The junction had 12 bases not matched to a gene; V was cut back by 8 bases and J by 7 bases. Germline CDR1 is MDHEN and CDR2 is SYDVKM. The CDR3 extends over 15 amino acids.

V is TRBV2 and J is TRBJ2-2, with 8 bases lining up with TRBD1. With 3 bases clipped from V and 6 bases from J, the junction kept 0 bases outside the gene matches. Germline CDR1 is SNHLY and CDR2 is FYNNEI. There are 13 residues in the CDR3. CDR3 amino acids: CASSETGAGELFF. The CDR3 DNA follows: TGTGCCAGCAGTGAGACAGGGGCCGGGGAGCTGTTTTTT. Complete variable domain (other parts from reference TRBV2 and TRBJ2-2): EPEVTQTPSHQVTQMGQEVILRCVPISNHLYFYWYRQILGQKVEFLVSFYNNEISEKSEIFDDQFSVERPDGSNFTLKIRSTKLEDSAMYFCASSETGAGELFFGEGSRLTVL.

V usage is TRBV19 and J usage is TRBJ1-2; 8 positions match TRBD1. The germline gives CDR1 LNHDA, CDR2 SQIVND (reference sequence). The CDR3 is made up of 13 amino acids. Unmatched junction bases numbered 10, after V lost 7 bases and J lost 9 bases. The DNA for the CDR3 is TGTGCCAGTATCGGTCGGACAGGGAACAGCTACACCTTC. As protein: CASIGRTGNSYTF.

The rearrangement joins TRBV12-3 or TRBV12-4 to TRBJ2-5; 7 positions match TRBD1. Trimming took 5 bases from V and 4 from J; bases not matched to a gene: 4. This CDR3 comprises 13 residues. CDR3 residues: CASSRQGRETQYF. The CDR3 region has the DNA TGTGCCAGCAGTAGACAGGGCAGAGAGACCCAGTACTTC.

The chain uses TRBV29-1 and TRBJ1-2; 8 bases match TRBD1. Germline V gives CDR1 SQVTM, CDR2 ANQGSEA. This CDR3 contains 14 residues. Trimming cost V 3 bases and J 2 bases; bases outside gene matches: 5. The CDR3 DNA reads TGCAGCGTTGAGGACAGGGACTTAAACTATGGCTACACCTTC. Amino acid sequence: CSVEDRDLNYGYTF.

A single count supports this clone. V and J are TRBV28 and TRBJ1-2; TRBD1 agrees at 11 bases. V trimming: 4 bases; J trimming: 6 bases; junction bases outside the gene matches: 7. CDR3 length equals 15 residues. The V gene's germline CDR1 is MDHEN and CDR2 SYDVKM. CDR3 in DNA: TGTGCCAGCAGTTCTCGAGGACAGGGGGCAAATGGCTACACCTTC. Translating it yields CASSSRGQGANGYTF.

The chain has TRBV27 and TRBJ1-6; D is possibly TRBD1 (6 bases). The V end was cut by 0 bases, the J end by 7 bases, with 13 bases between. CDR3 size: 16 residues. Germline assignment: CDR1 MNHEY and CDR2 SMNVEV (reference sequence). The CDR3 is CASSLSPTGTNSPLHF. The CDR3 region has the DNA TGTGCCAGCAGTTTATCGCCCACAGGGACAAATTCACCCCTCCACTTT.

The gene calls are TRBV7-3 and TRBJ2-1, with a tentative D call TRBD2 (5 bases). V was trimmed by 4 bases and J by 10 bases, leaving 23 bases between them. The CDR3 consists of 16 residues. The germline CDR1 and CDR2 sequences are SGHTA and FQGTGA. The CDR3: CASSSVLGLPHEEQFF. Here the CDR3 DNA reads TGTGCCAGCAGCTCGGTCCTCGGACTGCCCCATGAGGAGCAGTTCTTC.

The chain has TRBV28 and TRBJ1-1, with a tentative D call TRBD1 (6 bases). The CDR3 covers 14 residues. The V and J ends lost 5 bases and 1 base respectively, with 11 bases between them. CDR1 and CDR2 from the germline V gene are MDHEN and SYDVKM. The CDR3 DNA sequence: TGTGCCAGCAGTCGCCCGGGACAGAACACTGAAGCTTTCTTT. It translates to CASSRPGQNTEAFF. Together with reference TRBV28 and TRBJ1-1, the CDR3 gives the full variable domain: DVKVTQSSRYLVKRTGEKVFLECVQDMDHENMFWYRQDPGLGLRLIYFSYDVKMKEKGDIPEGYSVSREKKERFSLILESASTNQTSMYLCASSRPGQNTEAFFGQGTRLTVV.

The chain is built from TRBV6-6 and TRBJ1-2, with D unclear. This CDR3 has 15 residues. Germline CDR1 is MNHNY and CDR2 is SVGAGI (reference sequence). The germline V and J ends were trimmed by 0 bases and 1 base, with 9 bases remaining between them. The CDR3 DNA reads TGTGCCAGCAGTTACTCCCCAGGAGGTAACTATGGCTACACCTTC. Translation gives CASSYSPGGNYGYTF.

In this sample, this clone turned up many times. This chain connects TRBV6-1 to TRBJ2-3; tentatively, D is TRBD1 (5 bases). This CDR3 is 14 amino acids long. V was pared by 3 bases and J by 4 bases, with 11 bases between. Germline V gene sequence: CDR1 MNHNS, CDR2 SASEGT. The CDR3 here is CASSDALGADTQYF. The CDR3 DNA is TGTGCCAGCAGTGACGCCTTAGGGGCAGATACGCAGTATTTT.